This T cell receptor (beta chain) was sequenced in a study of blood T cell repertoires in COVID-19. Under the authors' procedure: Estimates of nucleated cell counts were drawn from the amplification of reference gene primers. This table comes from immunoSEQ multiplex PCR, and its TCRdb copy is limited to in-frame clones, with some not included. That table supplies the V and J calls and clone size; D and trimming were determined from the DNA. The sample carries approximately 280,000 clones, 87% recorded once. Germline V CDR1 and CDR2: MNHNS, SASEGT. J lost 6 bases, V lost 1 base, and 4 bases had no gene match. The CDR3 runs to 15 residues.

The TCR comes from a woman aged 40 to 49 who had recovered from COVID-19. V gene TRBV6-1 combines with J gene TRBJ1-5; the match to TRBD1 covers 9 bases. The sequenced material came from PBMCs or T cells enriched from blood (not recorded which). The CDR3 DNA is TGTGCCAGCAGTGAAGGGCGACAGGGGGGTCAGCCCCAGCATTTT. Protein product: CASSEGRQGGQPQHF.